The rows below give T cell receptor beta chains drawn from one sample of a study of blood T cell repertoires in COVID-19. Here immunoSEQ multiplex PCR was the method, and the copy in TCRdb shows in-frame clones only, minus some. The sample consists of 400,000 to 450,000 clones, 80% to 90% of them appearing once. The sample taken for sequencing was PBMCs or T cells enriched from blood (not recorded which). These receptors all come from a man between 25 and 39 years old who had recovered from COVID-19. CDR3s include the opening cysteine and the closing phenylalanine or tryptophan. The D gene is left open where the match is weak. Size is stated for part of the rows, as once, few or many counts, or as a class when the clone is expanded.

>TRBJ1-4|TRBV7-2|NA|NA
CASSPQGSPNEKLFF
TGTGCCAGCAGCCCTCAGGGTTCGCCAAATGAAAAACTGTTTTTT
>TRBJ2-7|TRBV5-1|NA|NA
CASSLPDSSYEQYF
TGCGCCAGCAGCTTGCCCGATAGCTCCTACGAGCAGTACTTC
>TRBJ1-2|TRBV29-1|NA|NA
CSVGQNYGYTF
TGCAGCGTCGGACAGAACTATGGCTACACCTTC
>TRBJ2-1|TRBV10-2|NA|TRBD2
CASRLAGFNEQFF
TGCGCCAGCAGACTAGCGGGTTTCAATGAGCAGTTCTTC
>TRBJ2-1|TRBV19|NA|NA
CATSPRSASPSSYNEQFF
TGTGCCACCTCCCCCCGTAGCGCCTCTCCGAGCTCCTACAATGAGCAGTTCTTC
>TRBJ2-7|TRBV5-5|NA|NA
CASSFVRSSYEQYF
TGTGCCAGCAGCTTCGTACGGAGCTCCTACGAGCAGTACTTC
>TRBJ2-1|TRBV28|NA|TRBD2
CASSSGGSYNEQFF
TGTGCCAGCAGTAGCGGGGGATCCTACAATGAGCAGTTCTTC
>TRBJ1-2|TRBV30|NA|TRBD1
CASPTRDRGFGYTF
TGTGCCTCCCCGACAAGGGACAGGGGTTTCGGCTACACCTTC
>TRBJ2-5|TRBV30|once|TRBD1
CAFEGTGRLETQYF
TGTGCCTTTGAAGGGACAGGGCGTTTGGAGACCCAGTACTTC
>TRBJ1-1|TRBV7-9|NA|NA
CASSFPGNTEAFF
TGTGCCAGCAGCTTCCCGGGGAACACTGAAGCTTTCTTT
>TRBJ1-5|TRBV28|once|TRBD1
CASRVDRGWNQPQHF
TGTGCCAGCAGGGTGGACAGGGGATGGAATCAGCCCCAGCATTTT
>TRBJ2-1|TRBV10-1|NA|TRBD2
CASSQAGATGNEQFF
TGCGCCAGCAGCCAAGCGGGAGCCACTGGGAATGAGCAGTTCTTC
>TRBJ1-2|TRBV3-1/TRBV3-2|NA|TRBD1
CASSELGQGMLDGYTF
TGTGCCAGCAGCGAGTTGGGACAGGGGATGTTGGATGGCTACACCTTC
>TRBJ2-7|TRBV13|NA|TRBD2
CASSLGLAHDEQYF
TGTGCCAGCAGCTTGGGACTAGCGCACGACGAGCAGTACTTC
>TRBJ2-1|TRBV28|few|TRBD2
CASSPHPGTSASSYNEQFF
TGTGCCAGCAGTCCACACCCAGGGACTAGCGCCAGCTCCTACAATGAGCAGTTCTTC
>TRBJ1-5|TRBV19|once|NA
CASKTVLLSRNQPQHF
TGTGCCAGTAAGACAGTCCTCCTCTCCCGCAATCAGCCCCAGCATTTT